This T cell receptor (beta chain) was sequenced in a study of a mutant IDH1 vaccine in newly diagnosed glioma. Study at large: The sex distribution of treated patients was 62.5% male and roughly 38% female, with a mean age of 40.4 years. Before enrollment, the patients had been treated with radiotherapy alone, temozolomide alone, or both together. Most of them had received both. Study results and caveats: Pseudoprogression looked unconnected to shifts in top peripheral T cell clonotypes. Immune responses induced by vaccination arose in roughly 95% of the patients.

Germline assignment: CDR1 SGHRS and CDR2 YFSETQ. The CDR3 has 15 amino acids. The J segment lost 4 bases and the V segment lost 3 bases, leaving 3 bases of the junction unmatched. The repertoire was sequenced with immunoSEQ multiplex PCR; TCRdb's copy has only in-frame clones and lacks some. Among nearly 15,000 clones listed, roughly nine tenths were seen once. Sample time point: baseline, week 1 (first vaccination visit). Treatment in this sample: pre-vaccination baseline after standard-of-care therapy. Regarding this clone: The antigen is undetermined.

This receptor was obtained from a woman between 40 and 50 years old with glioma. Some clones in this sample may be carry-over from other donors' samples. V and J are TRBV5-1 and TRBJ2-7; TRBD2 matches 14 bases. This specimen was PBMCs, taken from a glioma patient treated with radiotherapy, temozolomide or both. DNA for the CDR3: TGCGCCAGCAGCTCGGGGACTAGCGGGGGTTACGAGCAGTACTTC. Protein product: CASSSGTSGGYEQYF. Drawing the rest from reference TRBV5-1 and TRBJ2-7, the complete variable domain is KAGVTQTPRYLIKTRGQQVTLSCSPISGHRSVSWYQQTPGQGLQFLFEYFSETQRNKGNFPGRFSGRQFSNSRSEMNVSTLELGDSALYLCASSSGTSGGYEQYFGPGTRLTVT.